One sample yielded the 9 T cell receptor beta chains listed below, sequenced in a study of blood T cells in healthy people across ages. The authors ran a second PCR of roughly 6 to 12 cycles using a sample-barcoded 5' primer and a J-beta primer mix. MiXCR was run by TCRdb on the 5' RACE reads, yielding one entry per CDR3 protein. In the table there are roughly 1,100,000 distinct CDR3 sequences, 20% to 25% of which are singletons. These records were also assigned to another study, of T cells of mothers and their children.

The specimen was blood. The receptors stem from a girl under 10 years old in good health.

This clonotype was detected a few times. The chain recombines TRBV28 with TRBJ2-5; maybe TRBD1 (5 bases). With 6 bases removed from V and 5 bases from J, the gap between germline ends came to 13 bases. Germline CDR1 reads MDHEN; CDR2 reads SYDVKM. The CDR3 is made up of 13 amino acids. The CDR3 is CASRTPGFETQYF. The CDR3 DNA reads TGTGCCAGCAGAACCCCAGGGTTTGAGACCCAGTACTTC.

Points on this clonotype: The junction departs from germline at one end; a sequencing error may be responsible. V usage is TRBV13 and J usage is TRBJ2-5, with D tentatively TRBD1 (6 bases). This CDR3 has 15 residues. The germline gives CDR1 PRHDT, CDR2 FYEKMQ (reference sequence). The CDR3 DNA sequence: TGTGCCAGCAGCTTAGGGGGGGACAATCTCTACGAGCAGCACTTC. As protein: CASSLGGDNLYEQHF.

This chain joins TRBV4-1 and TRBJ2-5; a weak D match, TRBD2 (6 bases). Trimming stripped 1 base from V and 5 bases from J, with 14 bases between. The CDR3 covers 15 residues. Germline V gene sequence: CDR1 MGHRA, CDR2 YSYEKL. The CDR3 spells CASSQVRGDLETQYF. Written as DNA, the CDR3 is TGCGCCAGCAGCCAAGTTCGCGGGGATCTCGAGACCCAGTACTTC.

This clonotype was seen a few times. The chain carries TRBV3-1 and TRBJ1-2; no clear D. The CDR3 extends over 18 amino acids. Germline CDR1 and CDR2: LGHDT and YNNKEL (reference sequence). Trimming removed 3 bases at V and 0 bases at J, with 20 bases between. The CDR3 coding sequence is TGTGCCAGCAGCCAGGCTGGTTCGCGGGGTATCTCTAACTATGGCTACACCTTC. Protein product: CASSQAGSRGISNYGYTF. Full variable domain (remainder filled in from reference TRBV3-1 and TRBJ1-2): DTAVSQTPKYLVTQMGNDKSIKCEQNLGHDTMYWYKQDSKKFLKIMFSYNNKELIINETVPNRFSPKSPDKAHLNLHINSLELGDSAVYFCASSQAGSRGISNYGYTFGSGTRLTVV.

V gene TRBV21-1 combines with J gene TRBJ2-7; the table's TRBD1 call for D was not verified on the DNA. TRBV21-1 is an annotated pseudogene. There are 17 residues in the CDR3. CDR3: CASSASKGQGYEDEQYF. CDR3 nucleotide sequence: TGTGCCAGCAGCGCCTCGAAGGGACAGGGGTATGAGGACGAGCAGTACTTC.

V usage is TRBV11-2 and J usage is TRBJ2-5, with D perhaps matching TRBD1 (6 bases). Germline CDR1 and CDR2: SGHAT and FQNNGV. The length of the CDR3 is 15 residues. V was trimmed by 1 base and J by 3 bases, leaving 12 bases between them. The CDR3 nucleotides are TGTGCCAGCAGCTTAGCCTATAACAGGGAAGAGACCCAGTACTTC. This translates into CASSLAYNREETQYF.

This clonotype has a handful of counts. CDR3 nucleotides: TGCGCCAGCACCCCATCCCTCACAGATACGCAGTATTTT. Amino acids: CASTPSLTDTQYF. The V call is TRBV5-1, the J call TRBJ2-3; the D is unclear. The CDR3 is 13 amino acids. V was clipped by 6 bases and J by 2 bases, with 10 bases between them. Germline V gene sequence: CDR1 SGHRS, CDR2 YFSETQ.

The CDR3, as DNA: TGTGCCAGCAGTTTATGGCGGGATGAAAAACTGTTTTTT. Protein sequence: CASSLWRDEKLFF. The chain couples TRBV28 to TRBJ1-4, with D unclear. The CDR3 is 13 amino acids. The ends were cut back, 0 bases at V and 6 bases at J, with 5 bases in the middle. The germline gives CDR1 MDHEN, CDR2 SYDVKM. The full variable domain, rest sourced from reference TRBV28 and TRBJ1-4, is DVKVTQSSRYLVKRTGEKVFLECVQDMDHENMFWYRQDPGLGLRLIYFSYDVKMKEKGDIPEGYSVSREKKERFSLILESASTNQTSMYLCASSLWRDEKLFFGSGTQLSVL.

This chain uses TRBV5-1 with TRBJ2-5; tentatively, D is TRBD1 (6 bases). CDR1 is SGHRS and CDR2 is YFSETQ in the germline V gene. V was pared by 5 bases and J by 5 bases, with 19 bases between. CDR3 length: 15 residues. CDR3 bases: TGCGCCAGCAGTCTAAGGGTAGGGGGTCAGGAGACCCAGTACTTC. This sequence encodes CASSLRVGGQETQYF.